The rows below give T cell receptor beta chains drawn from one sample of a study of CD8 T cells in Susac syndrome. TCRdb re-called the immunoSEQ multiplex PCR reads through MiXCR, storing one row per CDR3 protein. The sample lists some 94,000 distinct CDR3 sequences; about 93% were seen once. What was sequenced was CD4+ T cells from PBMCs. Receptors originate from a human donor with Susac syndrome. Both conserved end residues are part of each CDR3. A D gene is named only where the DNA matches it firmly. Rows may omit the clone size; those that give it use once, few, many or a size class.

D gene: NA; clone size: NA; V gene: TRBV2; J gene: TRBJ1-5; CDR3 DNA: TGTGCCAGCAGCGGTCGCTCGGATAGCAATCAGCCCCAGCATTTT; CDR3 protein: CASSGRSDSNQPQHF
D gene: TRBD2; clone size: NA; V gene: TRBV11-2; J gene: TRBJ2-3; CDR3 DNA: TGTGCCAGCAGCCAAGTAGCGGGGGGGTTCGGAGATACGCAGTATTTT; CDR3 protein: CASSQVAGGFGDTQYF
D gene: NA; clone size: once; V gene: TRBV4-3; J gene: TRBJ1-5; CDR3 DNA: TGCGCCAGCAGCCAAGGTACAGGAACGGGCGGTAATCAGCCCCAGCATTTT; CDR3 protein: CASSQGTGTGGNQPQHF
D gene: TRBD1; clone size: NA; V gene: TRBV6-2/TRBV6-3; J gene: TRBJ2-5; CDR3 DNA: TGTGCCAGCCTGATCAAGACAGGGTCGGCAGAGACCCAGTACTTC; CDR3 protein: CASLIKTGSAETQYF
D gene: NA; clone size: NA; V gene: TRBV6-6; J gene: TRBJ2-1; CDR3 DNA: TGTGCCAGCAAGGGGGGCTCAGGGAATGAGCAGTTCTTC; CDR3 protein: CASKGGSGNEQFF
D gene: NA; clone size: NA; V gene: TRBV18; J gene: TRBJ1-2; CDR3 DNA: TGTGCCAGCTCACCACAGGAGGGGTCCTATGGCTACACCTTC; CDR3 protein: CASSPQEGSYGYTF
D gene: NA; clone size: NA; V gene: TRBV7-2; J gene: TRBJ1-5; CDR3 DNA: TGTGCCAGCAGCTTAGGTCTGGGCAGGGTGAATCAGCCCCAGCATTTT; CDR3 protein: CASSLGLGRVNQPQHF
D gene: TRBD2; clone size: NA; V gene: TRBV29-1; J gene: TRBJ2-5; CDR3 DNA: TGCAGCGTTGAGAATAGCGGGGGGCGGGAGACCCAGTACTTC; CDR3 protein: CSVENSGGRETQYF
D gene: TRBD2; clone size: NA; V gene: TRBV30; J gene: TRBJ2-1; CDR3 DNA: TGTGCCTGGAGTGGGATACGACTAGCAAGTTACAATGAGCAGTTCTTC; CDR3 protein: CAWSGIRLASYNEQFF
D gene: NA; clone size: NA; V gene: TRBV3-1; J gene: TRBJ2-5; CDR3 DNA: TGTGCCAGCAGCCAAGATCGGCAGCTCCAAGAGACCCAGTACTTC; CDR3 protein: CASSQDRQLQETQYF
D gene: NA; clone size: once; V gene: TRBV6-5; J gene: TRBJ2-7; CDR3 DNA: TGTGCCAGCGGGAGCAACAGGGCGGATGGCGAGCAGTACTTC; CDR3 protein: CASGSNRADGEQYF
D gene: NA; clone size: NA; V gene: TRBV4-1; J gene: TRBJ2-5; CDR3 DNA: TGCGCCAGCAGCCCATCCGGGACTCGGGAGACCCAGTACTTC; CDR3 protein: CASSPSGTRETQYF
D gene: TRBD2; clone size: NA; V gene: TRBV28; J gene: TRBJ2-5; CDR3 DNA: TGTGCCAGCAGTCGACCAGGACTAGCTGAAGAGACCCAGTACTTC; CDR3 protein: CASSRPGLAEETQYF
D gene: NA; clone size: NA; V gene: TRBV10-3; J gene: TRBJ2-5; CDR3 DNA: TGTGCCATCAGTGCGGACGAGGAGACCCAGTACTTC; CDR3 protein: CAISADEETQYF
D gene: TRBD2; clone size: once; V gene: TRBV7-7; J gene: TRBJ2-1; CDR3 DNA: TGTGCCAGCAGCCGTGGACTAGCGGGGGGGTATGAGCAGTTCTTC; CDR3 protein: CASSRGLAGGYEQFF
D gene: TRBD1; clone size: NA; V gene: TRBV5-4; J gene: TRBJ2-1; CDR3 DNA: TGTGCCAGCAGCTTCGGCGGACAGGGTTCCTACAATGAGCAGTTCTTC; CDR3 protein: CASSFGGQGSYNEQFF
D gene: TRBD1; clone size: NA; V gene: TRBV6-5; J gene: TRBJ2-1; CDR3 DNA: TGTGCCAGCAGTTACACGACAGGGGCTAATGAGCAGTTCTTC; CDR3 protein: CASSYTTGANEQFF
D gene: NA; clone size: NA; V gene: TRBV5-6; J gene: TRBJ2-4; CDR3 DNA: TGTGCCAGCAGCATCCGTCGACAGGGGAGGGACATTCAGTACTTC; CDR3 protein: CASSIRRQGRDIQYF
D gene: NA; clone size: NA; V gene: TRBV7-2; J gene: TRBJ1-5; CDR3 DNA: TGTGCCAGCAGCCAGGATTTGGGCAATCAGCCCCAGCATTTT; CDR3 protein: CASSQDLGNQPQHF
D gene: NA; clone size: NA; V gene: TRBV5-4; J gene: TRBJ2-3; CDR3 DNA: TGTGCCAGCAGCGGAGGACAAGCACAGGATACGCAGTATTTT; CDR3 protein: CASSGGQAQDTQYF
D gene: NA; clone size: once; V gene: TRBV6-5; J gene: TRBJ1-6; CDR3 DNA: TGTGCCAGCCTGCCAGGGTTGGGGTCACCCCTCCACTTT; CDR3 protein: CASLPGLGSPLHF
D gene: NA; clone size: NA; V gene: TRBV10-2; J gene: TRBJ1-2; CDR3 DNA: TGCGCCAGCGGCGAGAGGGGTTACGGCTACACCTTC; CDR3 protein: CASGERGYGYTF
D gene: NA; clone size: once; V gene: TRBV5-1; J gene: TRBJ2-7; CDR3 DNA: TGCGCCAGCAGCTTGGCAGGGTTCAACGAGCAGTACTTC; CDR3 protein: CASSLAGFNEQYF
D gene: NA; clone size: NA; V gene: TRBV29-1; J gene: TRBJ2-5; CDR3 DNA: TGCAGCGTTGAAGAAGGGGGGGCCGGGGAGACCCAGTACTTC; CDR3 protein: CSVEEGGAGETQYF
D gene: NA; clone size: NA; V gene: TRBV27; J gene: TRBJ2-1; CDR3 DNA: TGTGCCAGCACCCAAGGGCGGGAGCAGTTCTTC; CDR3 protein: CASTQGREQFF
D gene: TRBD2; clone size: NA; V gene: TRBV20-1; J gene: TRBJ2-3; CDR3 DNA: TGCAGTGCCGGGGAGGGGCGCACAGATACGCAGTATTTT; CDR3 protein: CSAGEGRTDTQYF
D gene: NA; clone size: NA; V gene: TRBV6-5; J gene: TRBJ2-5; CDR3 DNA: TGTGCCAGCAGTAAGGGCTGGGTGGGAGAGACCCAGTACTTC; CDR3 protein: CASSKGWVGETQYF
D gene: TRBD1; clone size: few; V gene: TRBV28; J gene: TRBJ2-7; CDR3 DNA: TGTGCCAGCAGTTTACGACAGGGGGACTACGAGCAGTACTTC; CDR3 protein: CASSLRQGDYEQYF
D gene: TRBD1; clone size: NA; V gene: TRBV6-6; J gene: TRBJ2-5; CDR3 DNA: TGTGCCAGCAGCACCGACAGGGGTCAGCAGACCCAGTACTTC; CDR3 protein: CASSTDRGQQTQYF
D gene: NA; clone size: NA; V gene: TRBV5-1; J gene: TRBJ1-4; CDR3 DNA: TGCGCCAGCAGCTTGGTCGGGAGCCAAAGGGAAAAACTGTTTTTT; CDR3 protein: CASSLVGSQREKLFF
D gene: NA; clone size: NA; V gene: TRBV7-9; J gene: TRBJ1-2; CDR3 DNA: TGTGCCAGCAGCCCCCTCGGGCAGGGCCCTAACAACTATGGCTACACCTTC; CDR3 protein: CASSPLGQGPNNYGYTF
D gene: NA; clone size: NA; V gene: TRBV20-1; J gene: TRBJ1-4; CDR3 DNA: TGCAGTGCTAGTTTGGGACAACCAAATGAAAAACTGTTTTTT; CDR3 protein: CSASLGQPNEKLFF
D gene: NA; clone size: NA; V gene: TRBV28; J gene: TRBJ2-7; CDR3 DNA: TGTGCCAGCAGTTTAATGGGAAGTGGCTCCTACGAGCAGTACTTC; CDR3 protein: CASSLMGSGSYEQYF
D gene: NA; clone size: NA; V gene: TRBV19; J gene: TRBJ1-6; CDR3 DNA: TGTGCCAGTAGTCCGGCGGGGTATTCACCCCTCCACTTT; CDR3 protein: CASSPAGYSPLHF
D gene: NA; clone size: NA; V gene: TRBV15; J gene: TRBJ2-5; CDR3 DNA: TGTGCCACCAGCAGACGGTACCAAGAGACCCAGTACTTC; CDR3 protein: CATSRRYQETQYF
D gene: NA; clone size: NA; V gene: TRBV24-1; J gene: TRBJ2-3; CDR3 DNA: TGTGCCACCAGTGTGTCAACCATAGGCACAGATACGCAGTATTTT; CDR3 protein: CATSVSTIGTDTQYF
D gene: NA; clone size: NA; V gene: TRBV29-1; J gene: TRBJ1-5; CDR3 DNA: TGCAGCGTGGGGGACCGGGGTCAGCCCCAGCATTTT; CDR3 protein: CSVGDRGQPQHF
D gene: TRBD2; clone size: NA; V gene: TRBV20-1; J gene: TRBJ2-7; CDR3 DNA: TGCAGTGCTAGGTTAGCTAGCGGGGCCTACGAGCAGTACTTC; CDR3 protein: CSARLASGAYEQYF
D gene: NA; clone size: NA; V gene: TRBV12-3/TRBV12-4; J gene: TRBJ1-6; CDR3 DNA: TGTGCCAGCAGCCCCTTCGAGGGATTTAATTCACCCCTCCACTTT; CDR3 protein: CASSPFEGFNSPLHF
D gene: NA; clone size: NA; V gene: TRBV29-1; J gene: TRBJ1-1; CDR3 DNA: TGCAGCGTTGGGTACAGGGACACTGAAGCTTTCTTT; CDR3 protein: CSVGYRDTEAFF
D gene: NA; clone size: NA; V gene: TRBV20-1; J gene: TRBJ2-1; CDR3 DNA: TGCAGTGTCCTTGGACGGGGTGGCTCCTACAATGAGCAGTTCTTC; CDR3 protein: CSVLGRGGSYNEQFF
D gene: NA; clone size: NA; V gene: TRBV20-1; J gene: TRBJ2-1; CDR3 DNA: TGCAGTGCTAGAAGCTCCTCGAGGGACAATGAGCAGTTCTTC; CDR3 protein: CSARSSSRDNEQFF
D gene: NA; clone size: once; V gene: TRBV10-3; J gene: TRBJ2-5; CDR3 DNA: TGTGCCATCAGTGGTTTGGACAAGGAGACCCAGTACTTC; CDR3 protein: CAISGLDKETQYF
D gene: NA; clone size: NA; V gene: TRBV12-3/TRBV12-4; J gene: TRBJ1-5; CDR3 DNA: TGTGCCAGCAGTTTACGGACTGCTGATCAGCCCCAGCATTTT; CDR3 protein: CASSLRTADQPQHF
D gene: NA; clone size: NA; V gene: TRBV20-1; J gene: TRBJ1-4; CDR3 DNA: TGCAGTGCCAACAGGGTTGGGGGTGAAAAACTGTTTTTT; CDR3 protein: CSANRVGGEKLFF
D gene: NA; clone size: NA; V gene: TRBV11-2; J gene: TRBJ2-7; CDR3 DNA: TGTGCCAGCAGCGGGGGAGTAAACGAGCAGTACTTC; CDR3 protein: CASSGGVNEQYF
D gene: NA; clone size: NA; V gene: TRBV7-9; J gene: TRBJ2-3; CDR3 DNA: TGTGCCAGCAGCTTCCTGTCCGGGACTAGCACAGATACGCAGTATTTT; CDR3 protein: CASSFLSGTSTDTQYF
D gene: TRBD1; clone size: NA; V gene: TRBV9; J gene: TRBJ1-5; CDR3 DNA: TGTGCCAGCAGCGTAGGGACAGGGAATAGCAATCAGCCCCAGCATTTT; CDR3 protein: CASSVGTGNSNQPQHF
D gene: NA; clone size: once; V gene: TRBV30; J gene: TRBJ1-3; CDR3 DNA: TGTGCCTGGACAGTAACGTCTGGAAACACCATATATTTT; CDR3 protein: CAWTVTSGNTIYF
D gene: NA; clone size: NA; V gene: TRBV12-3/TRBV12-4; J gene: TRBJ2-5; CDR3 DNA: TGTGCCAGCAGTTTACAGGGGCAAGAGACCCAGTACTTC; CDR3 protein: CASSLQGQETQYF
D gene: NA; clone size: NA; V gene: TRBV5-5; J gene: TRBJ2-5; CDR3 DNA: TGTGCCAGCAGCTTGGGGGGGAGCGCCCTGACCCAAGAGACCCAGTACTTC; CDR3 protein: CASSLGGSALTQETQYF
D gene: NA; clone size: NA; V gene: TRBV10-3; J gene: TRBJ1-6; CDR3 DNA: TGTGCCATCAAGGGAGACACTAATTCACCCCTCCACTTT; CDR3 protein: CAIKGDTNSPLHF
D gene: TRBD1; clone size: NA; V gene: TRBV29-1; J gene: TRBJ1-2; CDR3 DNA: TGCAGCGTTACATTCGGACAGGGAGGAGGCTACACCTTC; CDR3 protein: CSVTFGQGGGYTF
D gene: NA; clone size: NA; V gene: TRBV20-1; J gene: TRBJ1-1; CDR3 DNA: TGCAGTGCCAAGGACGGGAACACTGAAGCTTTCTTT; CDR3 protein: CSAKDGNTEAFF
D gene: NA; clone size: NA; V gene: TRBV4-1; J gene: TRBJ1-1; CDR3 DNA: TGCGCCAGCGTTAAGGAGGTGGGGACTGAAGCTTTCTTT; CDR3 protein: CASVKEVGTEAFF
D gene: NA; clone size: NA; V gene: TRBV9; J gene: TRBJ1-1; CDR3 DNA: TGTGCCAGCAGCGTACTGGAAGGGTCAGCCACTGAAGCTTTCTTT; CDR3 protein: CASSVLEGSATEAFF
D gene: NA; clone size: NA; V gene: TRBV28; J gene: TRBJ2-7; CDR3 DNA: TGTGCCAGCACTAGGGCGGGCTCACTCCGCGAGCAGTACTTC; CDR3 protein: CASTRAGSLREQYF
D gene: TRBD2; clone size: NA; V gene: TRBV20-1; J gene: TRBJ2-3; CDR3 DNA: TGCAGTGCTGCCCCGGGACTAGCGTCCACAGATACGCAGTATTTT; CDR3 protein: CSAAPGLASTDTQYF